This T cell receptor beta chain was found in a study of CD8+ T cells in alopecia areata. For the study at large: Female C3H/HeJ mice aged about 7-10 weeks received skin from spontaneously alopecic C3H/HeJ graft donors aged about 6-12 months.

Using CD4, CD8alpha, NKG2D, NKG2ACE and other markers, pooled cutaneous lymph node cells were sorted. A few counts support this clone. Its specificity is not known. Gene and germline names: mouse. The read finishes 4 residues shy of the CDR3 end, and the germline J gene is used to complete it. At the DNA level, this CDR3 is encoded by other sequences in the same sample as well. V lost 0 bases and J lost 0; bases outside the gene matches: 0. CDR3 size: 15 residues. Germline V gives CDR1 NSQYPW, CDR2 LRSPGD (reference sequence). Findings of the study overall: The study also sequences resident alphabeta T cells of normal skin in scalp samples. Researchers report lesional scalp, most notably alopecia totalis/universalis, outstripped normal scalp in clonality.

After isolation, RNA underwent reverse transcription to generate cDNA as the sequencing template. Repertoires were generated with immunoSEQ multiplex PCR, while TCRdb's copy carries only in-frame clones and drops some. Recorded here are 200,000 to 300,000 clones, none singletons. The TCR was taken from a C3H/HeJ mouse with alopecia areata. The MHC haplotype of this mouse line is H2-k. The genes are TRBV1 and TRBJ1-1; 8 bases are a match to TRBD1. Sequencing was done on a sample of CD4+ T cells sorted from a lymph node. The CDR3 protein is CTCSAEDRANTEVFF. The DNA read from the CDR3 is TGCACCTGCAGTGCAGAGGACAGGGCAAACACA.